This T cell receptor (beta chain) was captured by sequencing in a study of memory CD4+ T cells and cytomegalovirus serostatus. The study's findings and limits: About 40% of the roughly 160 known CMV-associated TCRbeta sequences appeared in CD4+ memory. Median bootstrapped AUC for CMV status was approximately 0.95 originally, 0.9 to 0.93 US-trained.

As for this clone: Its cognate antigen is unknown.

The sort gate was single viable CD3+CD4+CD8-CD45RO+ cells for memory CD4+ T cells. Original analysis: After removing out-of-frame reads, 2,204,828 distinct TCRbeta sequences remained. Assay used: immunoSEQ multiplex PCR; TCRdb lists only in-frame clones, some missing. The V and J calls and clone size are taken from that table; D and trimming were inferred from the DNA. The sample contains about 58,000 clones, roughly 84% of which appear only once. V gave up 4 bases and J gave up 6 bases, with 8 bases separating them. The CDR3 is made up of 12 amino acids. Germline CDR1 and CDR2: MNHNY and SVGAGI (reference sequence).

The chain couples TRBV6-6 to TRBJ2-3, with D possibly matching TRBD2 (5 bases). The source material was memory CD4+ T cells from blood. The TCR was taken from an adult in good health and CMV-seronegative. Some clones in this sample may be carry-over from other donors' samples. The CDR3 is CASSSTGDTQYF. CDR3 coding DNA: TGTGCCAGCAGTTCGACGGGGGATACGCAGTATTTT.